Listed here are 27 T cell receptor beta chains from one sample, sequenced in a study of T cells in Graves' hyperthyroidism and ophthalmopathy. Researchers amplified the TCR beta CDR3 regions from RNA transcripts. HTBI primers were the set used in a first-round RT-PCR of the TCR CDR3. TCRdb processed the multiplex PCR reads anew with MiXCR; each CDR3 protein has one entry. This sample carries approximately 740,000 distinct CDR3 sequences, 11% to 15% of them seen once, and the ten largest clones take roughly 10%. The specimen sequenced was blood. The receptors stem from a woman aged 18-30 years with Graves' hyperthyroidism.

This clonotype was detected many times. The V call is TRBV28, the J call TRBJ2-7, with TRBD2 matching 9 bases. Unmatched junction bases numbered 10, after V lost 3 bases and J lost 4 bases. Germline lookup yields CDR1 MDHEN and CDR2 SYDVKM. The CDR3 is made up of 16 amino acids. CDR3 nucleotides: TGTGCCAGCAGTTTGGTGGCTAGCGGGAAACAGTACGAGCAGTACTTC. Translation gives CASSLVASGKQYEQYF. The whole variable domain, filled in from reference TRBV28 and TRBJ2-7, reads DVKVTQSSRYLVKRTGEKVFLECVQDMDHENMFWYRQDPGLGLRLIYFSYDVKMKEKGDIPEGYSVSREKKERFSLILESASTNQTSMYLCASSLVASGKQYEQYFGPGTRLTVT.

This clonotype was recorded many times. This chain's CDR3 is CASSLALTGDYGYTF. For the CDR3, the DNA is TGTGCCAGCAGCTTAGCCCTGACAGGGGACTATGGCTACACCTTC. V gene TRBV7-2 combines with J gene TRBJ1-2, with 8 nucleotides matching TRBD1. The CDR3 contains 15 residues. Looked up from germline, CDR1 is SGHTA and CDR2 is FQGNSA. The trim removed 0 bases at V and 3 bases at J, leaving 3 bases unmatched.

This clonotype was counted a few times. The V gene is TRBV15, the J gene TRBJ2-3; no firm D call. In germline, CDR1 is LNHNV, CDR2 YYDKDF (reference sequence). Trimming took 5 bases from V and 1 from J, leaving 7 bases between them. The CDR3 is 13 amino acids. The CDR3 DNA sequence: TGTGCCACCAGCGGTTGGGGCACAGATACGCAGTATTTT. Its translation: CATSGWGTDTQYF.

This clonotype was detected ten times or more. CDR3: CASRGPWAGYEQYF. The CDR3 coding sequence is TGTGCCAGCAGAGGGCCGTGGGCGGGGTACGAGCAGTACTTC. The rearrangement uses TRBV6-1 and TRBJ2-7, with a tentative D call TRBD2 (6 bases). The V end lost 6 bases, the J end lost 4 bases, and 16 bases lay between the germline ends. Germline-derived CDR1 and CDR2 are MNHNS and SASEGT. The CDR3 covers 14 residues.

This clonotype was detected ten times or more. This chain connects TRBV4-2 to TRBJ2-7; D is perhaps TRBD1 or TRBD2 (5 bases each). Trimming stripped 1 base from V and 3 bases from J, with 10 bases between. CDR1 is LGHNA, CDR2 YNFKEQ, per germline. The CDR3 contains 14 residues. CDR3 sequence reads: CASSQGGSGYEQYF. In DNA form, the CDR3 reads TGTGCCAGCAGCCAAGGGGGGAGTGGCTACGAGCAGTACTTC.

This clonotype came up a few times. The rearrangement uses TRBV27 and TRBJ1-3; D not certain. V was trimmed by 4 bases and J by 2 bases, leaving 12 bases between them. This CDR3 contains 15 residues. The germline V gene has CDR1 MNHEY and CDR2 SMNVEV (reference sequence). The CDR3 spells CASSSSGSTGNTIYF. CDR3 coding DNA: TGTGCCAGCAGTTCTTCCGGGAGTACTGGAAACACCATATATTTT.

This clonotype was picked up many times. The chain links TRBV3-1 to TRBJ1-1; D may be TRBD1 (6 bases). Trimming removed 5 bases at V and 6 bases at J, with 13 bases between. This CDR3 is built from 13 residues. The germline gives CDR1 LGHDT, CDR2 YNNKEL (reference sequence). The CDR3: CASSNLQGSEAFF. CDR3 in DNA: TGTGCCAGCAGCAACCTACAGGGATCTGAAGCTTTCTTT. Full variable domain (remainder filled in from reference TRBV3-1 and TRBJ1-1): DTAVSQTPKYLVTQMGNDKSIKCEQNLGHDTMYWYKQDSKKFLKIMFSYNNKELIINETVPNRFSPKSPDKAHLNLHINSLELGDSAVYFCASSNLQGSEAFFGQGTRLTVV.

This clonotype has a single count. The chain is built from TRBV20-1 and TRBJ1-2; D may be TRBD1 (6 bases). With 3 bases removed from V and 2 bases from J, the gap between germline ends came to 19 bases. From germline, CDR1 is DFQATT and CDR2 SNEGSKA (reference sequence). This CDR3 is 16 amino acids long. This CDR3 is CSARGGRGLTNYGYTF. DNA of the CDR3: TGCAGTGCTAGGGGGGGCAGGGGCCTGACAAACTATGGCTACACCTTC.

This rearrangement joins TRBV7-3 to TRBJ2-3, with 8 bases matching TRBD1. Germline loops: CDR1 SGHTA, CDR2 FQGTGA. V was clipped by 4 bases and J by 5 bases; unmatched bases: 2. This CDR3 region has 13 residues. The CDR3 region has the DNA TGTGCCAGCAGCTCACAGGGGGGAGATACGCAGTATTTT. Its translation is CASSSQGGDTQYF.

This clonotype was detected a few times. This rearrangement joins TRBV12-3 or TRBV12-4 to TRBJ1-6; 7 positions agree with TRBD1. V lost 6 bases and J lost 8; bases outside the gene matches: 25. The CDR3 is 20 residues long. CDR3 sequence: CASRRQLGQNPFHGHSPLHF. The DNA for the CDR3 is TGTGCCAGCAGACGCCAACTGGGACAGAATCCTTTTCACGGCCATTCACCCCTCCACTTT.

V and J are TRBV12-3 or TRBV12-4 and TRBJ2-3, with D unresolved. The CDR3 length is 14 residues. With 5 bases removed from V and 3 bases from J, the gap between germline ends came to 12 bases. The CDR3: CASSSKFWTDTQYF. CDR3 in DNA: TGTGCCAGCAGTAGCAAGTTTTGGACAGATACGCAGTATTTT.

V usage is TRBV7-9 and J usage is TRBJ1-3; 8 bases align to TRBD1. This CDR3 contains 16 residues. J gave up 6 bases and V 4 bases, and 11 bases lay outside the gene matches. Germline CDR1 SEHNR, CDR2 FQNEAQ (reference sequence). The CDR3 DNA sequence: TGTGCCAGCAGCTGGTTAAACAGGGGGAGAGAAAACACCATATATTTT. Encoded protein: CASSWLNRGRENTIYF.

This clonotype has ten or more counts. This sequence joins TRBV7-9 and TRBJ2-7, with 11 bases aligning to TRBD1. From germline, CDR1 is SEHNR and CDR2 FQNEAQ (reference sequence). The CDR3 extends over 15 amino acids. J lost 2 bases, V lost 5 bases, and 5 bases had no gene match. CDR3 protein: CASSRGTGGTYEQYF. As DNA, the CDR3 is TGTGCCAGCAGCCGAGGGACAGGGGGAACCTACGAGCAGTACTTC.

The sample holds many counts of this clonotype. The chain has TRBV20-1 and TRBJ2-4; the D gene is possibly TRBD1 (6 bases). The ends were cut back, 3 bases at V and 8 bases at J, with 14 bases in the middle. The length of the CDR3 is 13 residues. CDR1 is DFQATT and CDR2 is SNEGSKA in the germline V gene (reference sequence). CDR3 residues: CSARSGAVDIQYF. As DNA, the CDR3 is TGCAGTGCTAGGTCAGGGGCCGTCGACATTCAGTACTTC.

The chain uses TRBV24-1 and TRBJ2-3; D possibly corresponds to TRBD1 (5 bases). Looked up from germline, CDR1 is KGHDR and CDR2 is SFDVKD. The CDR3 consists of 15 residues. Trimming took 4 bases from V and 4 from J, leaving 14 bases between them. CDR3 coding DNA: TGTGCCACCAGTGACAATCAGGGTCCCTCAGATACGCAGTATTTT. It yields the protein CATSDNQGPSDTQYF.

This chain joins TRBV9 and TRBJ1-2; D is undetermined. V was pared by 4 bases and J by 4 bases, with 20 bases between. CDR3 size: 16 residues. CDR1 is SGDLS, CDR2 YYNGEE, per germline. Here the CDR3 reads CASSPQTNLPGYGYTF. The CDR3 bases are TGTGCCAGCAGCCCCCAAACTAACCTCCCCGGCTATGGCTACACCTTC. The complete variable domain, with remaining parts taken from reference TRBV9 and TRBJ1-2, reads DSGVTQTPKHLITATGQRVTLRCSPRSGDLSVYWYQQSLDQGLQFLIQYYNGEERAKGNILERFSAQQFPDLHSELNLSSLELGDSALYFCASSPQTNLPGYGYTFGSGTRLTVV.

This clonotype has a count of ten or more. As DNA, the CDR3 is TGTGCCAGCAGCTTAGGGGTCAGGGATGAAGCTTTCTTT. This translates into CASSLGVRDEAFF. This chain joins TRBV13 and TRBJ1-1, with D possibly TRBD1 on 5 matching bases. V was pared by 0 bases and J by 7 bases, with 9 bases between. The CDR3 runs 13 residues. Germline V gives CDR1 PRHDT, CDR2 FYEKMQ (reference sequence).

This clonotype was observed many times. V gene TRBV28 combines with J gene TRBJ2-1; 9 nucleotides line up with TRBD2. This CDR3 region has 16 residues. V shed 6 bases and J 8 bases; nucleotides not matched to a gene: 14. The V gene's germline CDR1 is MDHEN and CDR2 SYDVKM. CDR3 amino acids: CASRPLTSGRLDEQFF. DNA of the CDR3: TGTGCCAGCAGGCCCTTGACTAGCGGCCGTCTTGATGAGCAGTTCTTC.

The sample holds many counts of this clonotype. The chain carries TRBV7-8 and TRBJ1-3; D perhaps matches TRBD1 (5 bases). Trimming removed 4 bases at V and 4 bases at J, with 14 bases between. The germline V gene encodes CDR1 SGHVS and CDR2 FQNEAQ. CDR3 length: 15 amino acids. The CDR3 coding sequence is TGTGCCAGCAGCTATGACCGGGGGGTGGGAAACACCATATATTTT. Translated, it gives CASSYDRGVGNTIYF.

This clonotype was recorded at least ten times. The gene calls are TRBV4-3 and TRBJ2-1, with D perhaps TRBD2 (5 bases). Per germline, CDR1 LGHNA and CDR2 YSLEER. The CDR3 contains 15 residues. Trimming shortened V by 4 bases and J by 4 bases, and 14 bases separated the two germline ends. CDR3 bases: TGCGCCAGCAGCCCTCCGGGGTACTTGTACAATGAGCAGTTCTTC. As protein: CASSPPGYLYNEQFF.

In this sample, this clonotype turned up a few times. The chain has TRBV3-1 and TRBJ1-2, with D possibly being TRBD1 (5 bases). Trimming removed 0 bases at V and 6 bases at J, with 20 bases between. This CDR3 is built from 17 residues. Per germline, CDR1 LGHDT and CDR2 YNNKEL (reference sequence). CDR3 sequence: CASSQDSGEGPQDGYTF. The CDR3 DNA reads TGTGCCAGCAGCCAAGATAGCGGGGAGGGACCCCAGGATGGCTACACCTTC.

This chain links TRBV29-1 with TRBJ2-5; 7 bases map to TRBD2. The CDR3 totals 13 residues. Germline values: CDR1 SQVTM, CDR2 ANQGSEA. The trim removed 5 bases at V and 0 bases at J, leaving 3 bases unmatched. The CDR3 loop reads CSVSAGDQETQYF. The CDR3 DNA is TGCAGCGTTTCGGCGGGAGACCAAGAGACCCAGTACTTC.

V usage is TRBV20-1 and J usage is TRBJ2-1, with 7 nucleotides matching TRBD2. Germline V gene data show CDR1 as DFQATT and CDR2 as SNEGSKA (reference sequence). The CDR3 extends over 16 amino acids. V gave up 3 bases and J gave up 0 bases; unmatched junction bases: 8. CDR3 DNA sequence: TGCAGTGCTAGGTTGTTGCTAGCGGCCTCCTACAATGAGCAGTTCTTC. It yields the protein CSARLLLAASYNEQFF.

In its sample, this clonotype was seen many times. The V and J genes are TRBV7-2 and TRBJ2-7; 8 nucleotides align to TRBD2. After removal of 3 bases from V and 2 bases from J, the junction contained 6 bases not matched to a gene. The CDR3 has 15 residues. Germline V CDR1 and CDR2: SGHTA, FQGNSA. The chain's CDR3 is CASSFSGIRAYEQYF. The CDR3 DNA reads TGTGCCAGCAGCTTTAGCGGGATCCGGGCCTACGAGCAGTACTTC.

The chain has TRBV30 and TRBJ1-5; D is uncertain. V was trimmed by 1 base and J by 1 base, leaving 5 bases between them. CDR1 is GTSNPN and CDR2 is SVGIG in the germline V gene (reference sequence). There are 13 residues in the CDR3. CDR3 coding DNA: TGTGCCTGGAGTGAGACAAGCAATCAGCCCCAGCATTTT. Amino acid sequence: CAWSETSNQPQHF.

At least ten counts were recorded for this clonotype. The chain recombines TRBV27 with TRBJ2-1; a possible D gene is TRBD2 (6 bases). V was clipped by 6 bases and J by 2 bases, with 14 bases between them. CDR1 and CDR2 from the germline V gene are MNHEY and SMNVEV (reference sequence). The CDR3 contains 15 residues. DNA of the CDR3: TGTGCCAGCAGCCCCTTGGGCGGGACCTACAATGAGCAGTTCTTC. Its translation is CASSPLGGTYNEQFF.

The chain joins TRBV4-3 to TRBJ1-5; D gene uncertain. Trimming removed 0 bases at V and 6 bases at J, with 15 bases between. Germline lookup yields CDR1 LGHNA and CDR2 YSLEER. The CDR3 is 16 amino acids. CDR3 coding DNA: TGCGCCAGCAGCCAAGATCGGTTGTCGCCGGGTCAGCCCCAGCATTTT. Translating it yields CASSQDRLSPGQPQHF.